This T cell receptor (beta chain) is drawn from a study of cytomegalovirus exposure and HLA in healthy donors. Study-wide results and caveats: Reports described diagnosis of cytomegalovirus status by the classifier as highly specific and sensitive.

PCR employed 60 Vbeta and 13 Jbeta primers. The data were produced by immunoSEQ multiplex PCR, yet TCRdb's version contains in-frame clones alone and is incomplete. The sample holds more than 90,000 clones, about 80% seen once. This CDR3 comprises 16 residues. With 4 bases removed from V and 2 bases from J, the gap between germline ends came to 17 bases. The germline CDR1 and CDR2 sequences are MGHRA and YSYEKL. This clone was counted a few times. What it binds is not known. The sequence derives from a man aged 35 to 55 in good health and CMV-seronegative. Sequencing was carried out using PBMCs. The J gene is TRBJ2-5, the V gene TRBV4-1; no firm D call. CDR3 nucleotide sequence: TGCGCCAGCAGCCCAGATGACTGGGTTAGGCAAGAGACCCAGTACTTC. Protein product: CASSPDDWVRQETQYF.